This TCR beta chain was identified in a study of blood T cell repertoires in COVID-19. Study-wide background: Whether acute or convalescent, the COVID-19 samples came from the United States, Italy and Spain. Nucleic acid was either cDNA or gDNA, and it came from T cells, B-cell-depleted T cells, or PBMCs.

The sample holds one count of this clone. In the source study's methods: Amplification of reference gene primers provided the estimated nucleated cell counts. TCRdb keeps only in-frame clones here, not all; method: immunoSEQ multiplex PCR. V and J calls and clone size are those listed in that table; D and trimming were worked out from the DNA. The profile shows around 140,000 clones, 80% to 85% of them singletons. The sequenced sample was peripheral blood. The sequence was collected from an older woman with acute or convalescent COVID-19.

The CDR3 DNA follows: TGTGCCAGCAGCTCCAACACAGGGGGCTGGGGGGCCAACGTCCTGACTTTC. Its protein product is CASSSNTGGWGANVLTF. The genes are TRBV5-4 and TRBJ2-6; 9 bases are a match to TRBD1. CDR3 length equals 17 residues. In germline, CDR1 is SGHNT, CDR2 YYREEE (reference sequence). Germline trimming cut 3 bases from V and 4 bases from J; bases unmatched to any gene: 8.